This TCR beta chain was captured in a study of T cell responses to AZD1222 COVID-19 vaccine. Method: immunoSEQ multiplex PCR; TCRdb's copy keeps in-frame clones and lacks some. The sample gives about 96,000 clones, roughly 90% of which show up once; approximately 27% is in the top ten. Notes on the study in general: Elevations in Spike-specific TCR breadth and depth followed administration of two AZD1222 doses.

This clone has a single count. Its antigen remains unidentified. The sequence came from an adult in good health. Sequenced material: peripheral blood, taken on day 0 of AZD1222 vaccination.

DNA for the CDR3: TGTGCCAGCAGCCAAGATGCCCTCTCCTACGAGCAGTACTTC. This codes for CASSQDALSYEQYF. This sequence joins TRBV3-1 (or the pseudogene TRBV3-2) and TRBJ2-7, with D unclear. Trimming took off 0 bases at V and 0 bases at J, with 6 bases between the two ends. The CDR3 is 14 amino acids. Per germline, CDR1 LGHDT and CDR2 YNNKEL (reference sequence).